Following are 32 T cell receptor beta chains from one sample sequenced in a study of T cells in Graves' hyperthyroidism and ophthalmopathy. The source material, RNA transcripts, was used to amplify TCR beta CDR3 regions. The HTBI primer set was used in a first-round RT-PCR of the TCR CDR3. TCRdb analysed the multiplex PCR reads with MiXCR anew, one entry per CDR3 protein. Among over 45,000 distinct CDR3 sequences listed, about 49% were seen once. Sequencing was carried out using blood. These receptors originate from a woman in her 30s with Graves' ophthalmopathy.

This chain uses TRBV7-2 with TRBJ2-2; the D gene is possibly TRBD2 (6 bases). The CDR3 has 15 amino acids. Germline loops: CDR1 SGHTA, CDR2 FQGNSA. V lost 0 bases, J lost 5 bases, and 10 bases lay in between. The CDR3 reads CASSLAMEGTGELFF. In DNA, the CDR3 is TGTGCCAGCAGCTTAGCAATGGAGGGGACCGGGGAGCTGTTTTTT.

In its sample, this clonotype was seen many times. The CDR3 bases are TGCAGTGCTAGTTCCGGGAGCAAAAACATTCAGTACTTC. Translating gives CSASSGSKNIQYF. This sequence joins TRBV20-1 and TRBJ2-4; tentatively, D is TRBD2 (6 bases). The V end was cut by 3 bases, the J end by 3 bases, with 9 bases between. The V gene's germline CDR1 is DFQATT and CDR2 SNEGSKA (reference sequence). This CDR3 is 13 amino acids long.

This CDR3 reads CSASTDSYNEQFF. In nucleotides, the CDR3 is TGCAGTGCTAGTACGGACAGCTACAATGAGCAGTTCTTC. The J gene is TRBJ2-1, the V gene TRBV20-1; D is possibly TRBD1 (6 bases). V lost 3 bases to trimming and J lost 3 bases, with 9 bases between them. CDR3 length equals 13 residues. The V gene's germline CDR1 is DFQATT and CDR2 SNEGSKA (reference sequence).

This clonotype was found many times. V is TRBV28 and J is TRBJ2-3, with TRBD1 matching 10 bases. With V trimmed by 3 bases and J by 3 bases, 3 bases remained unmatched. Germline V gene data show CDR1 as MDHEN and CDR2 as SYDVKM. The CDR3 has 15 residues. The CDR3 DNA sequence: TGTGCCAGCAGTTTTGGGACAGGGGAGACAGATACGCAGTATTTT. It translates to CASSFGTGETDTQYF.

CDR3 DNA sequence: TGTGCCACCAGAGCAGGGGTTCCCTACGAGCAGTACTTC. Residues: CATRAGVPYEQYF. The chain couples TRBV24-1 to TRBJ2-7; a weak D match, TRBD1 (6 bases). Germline V gene sequence: CDR1 KGHDR, CDR2 SFDVKD. The CDR3 spans 13 residues. With 7 bases removed from V and 2 bases from J, the gap between germline ends came to 11 bases.

This clonotype was counted at least ten times. DNA of the CDR3: TGTGCCATCAGACCCGGAGGCACCGGGGAGCTGTTTTTT. It encodes CAIRPGGTGELFF. This chain links TRBV10-3 with TRBJ2-2; a possible D gene is TRBD2 (5 bases). CDR1 is ENHRY, CDR2 SYGVKD, per germline. Trimming stripped 6 bases from V and 4 bases from J, with 9 bases between. The CDR3 runs to 13 residues.

The chain has TRBV10-3 and TRBJ1-3, with D possibly TRBD1 on 6 matching bases. CDR1 and CDR2 (germline): ENHRY, SYGVKD. This CDR3 spans 16 amino acids. Deletions cut 4 bases from V and 4 bases from J, with 17 bases between. The CDR3 reads CAISGTGRRSGNTIYF. The CDR3 nucleotides are TGTGCCATCAGTGGAACAGGGAGGAGGTCCGGAAACACCATATATTTT.

This clonotype was seen many times. This chain links TRBV10-3 with TRBJ2-2; D unresolved. The germline CDR1 and CDR2 sequences are ENHRY and SYGVKD. Trimming left V 9 bases short and J 2 bases short, with 16 bases between. The CDR3 is made up of 15 amino acids. This CDR3 reads CAIRAEIENTGELFF. CDR3 sequence (DNA): TGTGCCATAAGAGCAGAAATAGAAAACACCGGGGAGCTGTTTTTT.

This clonotype was picked up many times. The chain has TRBV20-1 and TRBJ1-5, with a tentative D call TRBD1 (6 bases). The V and J ends lost 7 bases and 7 bases respectively, with 17 bases between them. This CDR3 region has 13 residues. Germline V gene data show CDR1 as DFQATT and CDR2 as SNEGSKA (reference sequence). CDR3 sequence reads: CSVTGHGDQPQHF. The CDR3 region has the DNA TGCAGTGTTACGGGACACGGGGACCAGCCCCAGCATTTT.

This clonotype was seen many times. This sequence joins TRBV7-2 and TRBJ2-2, with D perhaps being TRBD1 or TRBD2 (5 bases each). The CDR3 runs to 15 residues. V gave up 5 bases and J gave up 0 bases, with 10 bases separating them. Germline V gene sequence: CDR1 SGHTA, CDR2 FQGNSA. In DNA, the CDR3 is TGTGCCAGCAGCCTGGGGACCACGAACACCGGGGAGCTGTTTTTT. It encodes CASSLGTTNTGELFF.

This clonotype appeared many times. The DNA of the CDR3 is TGCGCCAGCAGCCAAGATCGGACCGGGGGGATTTACGAGCAGTACTTC. Translation: CASSQDRTGGIYEQYF. The rearrangement links TRBV4-1 to TRBJ2-7, with 7 bases aligning to TRBD2. V gave up 0 bases and J gave up 4 bases; unmatched junction bases: 9. The V gene's germline CDR1 is MGHRA and CDR2 YSYEKL. CDR3 length equals 16 residues.

This clonotype was seen ten or more times. The CDR3 loop reads CASSSSYRQGAFGTQYF. The CDR3, as DNA: TGCGCCAGCAGCTCTTCTTATAGACAGGGGGCGTTCGGTACGCAGTATTTT. The J gene is TRBJ2-3, the V gene TRBV5-1; 10 nucleotides align to TRBD1. Germline-derived CDR1 and CDR2 are SGHRS and YFSETQ. The CDR3 consists of 17 residues. V shed 3 bases and J 8 bases; nucleotides not matched to a gene: 15.

At least ten counts were recorded for this clonotype. This chain connects TRBV7-2 to TRBJ2-1; perhaps TRBD2 as D (7 bases). The germline V gene has CDR1 SGHTA and CDR2 FQGNSA. Deletions cut 5 bases from V and 6 bases from J, with 17 bases between. The CDR3 consists of 15 residues. The CDR3 DNA follows: TGTGCCAGCAGCCCAAGCGGGACAAGGACCAATGAGCAGTTCTTC. Protein product: CASSPSGTRTNEQFF.

The rearrangement uses TRBV10-2 and TRBJ1-3; tentatively, D is TRBD1 (5 bases). V was shortened by 6 bases and J by 0 bases, with 15 bases between the two germline ends. CDR1 and CDR2 from the germline V gene are WSHSY and SAAADI. The CDR3 has 16 residues. The DNA of the CDR3 is TGCGCCAGCAGGGATGGGACGGGATTCTCTGGAAACACCATATATTTT. Encoded protein: CASRDGTGFSGNTIYF.

In this sample, this clonotype turned up a few times. V is TRBV3-1 and J is TRBJ1-3; D not certain. Trimming left V 1 base short and J 0 bases short, with 4 bases between. The CDR3 covers 14 residues. Germline V CDR1 and CDR2: LGHDT, YNNKEL (reference sequence). CDR3 nucleotide sequence: TGTGCCAGCAGCCAAGCGGTCTCTGGAAACACCATATATTTT. Translating it yields CASSQAVSGNTIYF.

The sample holds one count of this clonotype. V is TRBV29-1 and J is TRBJ2-1, with D unresolved. This CDR3 has 15 residues. Trimming cost V 0 bases and J 1 base, with 10 bases left between them. CDR1 and CDR2 (germline): SQVTM, ANQGSEA. Here the CDR3 reads CSVEDTAVSYNEQFF. The CDR3 coding sequence is TGCAGCGTTGAAGATACGGCCGTTTCCTACAATGAGCAGTTCTTC.

The V call is TRBV10-3, the J call TRBJ2-7, with D hard to call. The ends were cut back, 2 bases at V and 2 bases at J, with 13 bases in the middle. The germline V gene encodes CDR1 ENHRY and CDR2 SYGVKD. The CDR3 sequence is 15 residues long. The CDR3 DNA reads as TGTGCCATCAGTGAGGCAGTCAGGTTCCCCTACGAGCAGTACTTC. This gives the protein CAISEAVRFPYEQYF.

The chain couples TRBV29-1 to TRBJ2-2; 12 positions agree with TRBD2. V gave up 5 bases and J gave up 7 bases; unmatched junction bases: 11. The CDR3 sequence is 16 residues long. CDR1 is SQVTM, CDR2 ANQGSEA, per germline. The CDR3 protein is CSVQTSGRTSGGELFF. The CDR3 coding sequence is TGCAGCGTTCAGACTAGCGGGAGAACTTCGGGCGGGGAGCTGTTTTTT.

The rearrangement uses TRBV28 and TRBJ1-6; 8 nucleotides line up with TRBD1. Germline CDR1 and CDR2: MDHEN and SYDVKM. Trimming removed 6 bases from V and 14 bases from J; junction bases left unmatched: 15. The CDR3 runs to 15 residues. The CDR3: CASRSGTGPEKALHF. The CDR3 nucleotides read TGTGCCAGCAGGTCGGGGACAGGTCCTGAGAAAGCCCTCCACTTT.

The gene calls are TRBV7-9 and TRBJ2-7; D is unresolved. The V gene lost 2 bases and the J gene lost 1 base, with 3 bases spanning the gap. This CDR3 has 12 amino acids. Germline CDR1 reads SEHNR; CDR2 reads FQNEAQ (reference sequence). The CDR3 DNA reads TGTGCCAGCAGCTTAATGTCCTACGAGCAGTACTTC. This codes for CASSLMSYEQYF.

The chain couples TRBV15 to TRBJ1-4; TRBD1 might be the D (6 bases). CDR3 size: 14 residues. Trimming removed 4 bases at V and 8 bases at J, with 14 bases between. Germline V gives CDR1 LNHNV, CDR2 YYDKDF (reference sequence). This chain's CDR3 is CATSKREGGEKLFF. In DNA, the CDR3 is TGTGCCACCAGCAAGCGGGAGGGGGGAGAAAAACTGTTTTTT.

The chain couples TRBV24-1 to TRBJ2-2; D gene uncertain. The V gene lost 4 bases and the J gene lost 0 bases, with 5 bases spanning the gap. Germline-derived CDR1 and CDR2 are KGHDR and SFDVKD. CDR3 size: 14 residues. CDR3: CATSEHTNTGELFF. The CDR3 nucleotides are TGTGCCACCAGTGAACACACGAACACCGGGGAGCTGTTTTTT.

The genes are TRBV9 and TRBJ2-3; 10 nucleotides match TRBD2. This CDR3 region has 16 residues. Germline V gives CDR1 SGDLS, CDR2 YYNGEE. V shed 2 bases, J shed 11 bases, and the junction held 14 bases outside the gene matches. The CDR3 is CASSVLSSGSHNEQYF. For the CDR3, the DNA is TGTGCCAGCAGCGTCCTCTCTAGCGGGAGTCACAATGAGCAGTATTTT.

The gene calls are TRBV12-3 or TRBV12-4 and TRBJ2-1; D is ambiguous. The ends were cut back, 6 bases at V and 2 bases at J, with 11 bases in the middle. This CDR3 contains 14 residues. This CDR3 is CASRREGAYNEQFF. The CDR3 DNA sequence: TGTGCCAGCAGACGCGAAGGCGCCTACAATGAGCAGTTCTTC.

Of note for this clonotype: The final CDR3 position lacks the conserved phenylalanine or tryptophan, pointing to a likely read error. No DNA is shown, since the ends of the CDR3 on it are uncertain; the CDR3 is the one TCRdb lists. CDR3 region: CASSFGVNTEAVL. The V gene is TRBV11-3, the J gene TRBJ1-1. Termini included, the CDR3 measures 13 amino acids. In germline, CDR1 is SGHNT, CDR2 YENEEA.

CDR3: CASSLDRLNEKLFF. Written as DNA, the CDR3 is TGTGCCAGCAGCCTAGACAGGCTTAATGAAAAACTGTTTTTT. This chain links TRBV7-8 with TRBJ1-4; D may be TRBD1 (6 bases). Germline assignment: CDR1 SGHVS and CDR2 FQNEAQ. CDR3 length equals 14 residues. V lost 5 bases to trimming and J lost 4 bases, with 11 bases between them.

The CDR3 here is CASSLGLAGTASYNEQFF. CDR3 nucleotides: TGCGCCAGCAGCTTGGGACTAGCGGGCACCGCCTCCTACAATGAGCAGTTCTTC. This chain links TRBV5-1 with TRBJ2-1, with TRBD2 matching over 10 bases. CDR1 SGHRS and CDR2 YFSETQ come from the germline V gene. The CDR3 is 18 amino acids. Trimming removed 0 bases from V and 0 bases from J; junction bases left unmatched: 6.

The sample holds many counts of this clonotype. The V call is TRBV20-1, the J call TRBJ2-2; 7 bases are shared with TRBD2. From germline, CDR1 is DFQATT and CDR2 SNEGSKA (reference sequence). With 1 base clipped from V and 7 bases from J, the junction kept 6 bases outside the gene matches. This CDR3 spans 14 amino acids. The CDR3 nucleotides are TGCAGTGCTAGAGGAGCTAGCGGATACGGGGAGCTGTTTTTT. It yields the protein CSARGASGYGELFF.

This clonotype has a single count. The V and J genes are TRBV6-5 and TRBJ2-7; 10 bases align to TRBD1. From germline, CDR1 is MNHEY and CDR2 SVGAGI. The CDR3 sequence is 15 residues long. After removal of 6 bases from V and 1 base from J, the junction contained 6 bases not matched to a gene. Here the CDR3 DNA reads TGTGCCAGCAGGGCCGGGACAGGGGTTTCCTACGAGCAGTACTTC. Amino acids: CASRAGTGVSYEQYF.

The J gene is TRBJ1-2, the V gene TRBV25-1, with 11 bases matching TRBD1. The CDR3 length is 17 residues. Germline assignment: CDR1 MGHDK and CDR2 SYGVNS. The V segment lost 2 bases and the J segment 1 base; nucleotides outside the gene matches: 6. The CDR3 nucleotides are TGTGCCAGCAGTGAAAATAGGGACAGGGGGAGTAACTATGGCTACACCTTC. This sequence encodes CASSENRDRGSNYGYTF.

This chain uses TRBV6-5 with TRBJ2-2; 7 nucleotides agree with TRBD2. Germline V gene lookup returns CDR1 MNHEY and CDR2 SVGAGI. The V gene end was trimmed by 0 bases and the J gene end by 5 bases; junction bases not matched to a gene: 9. The CDR3 has 17 amino acids. CDR3 loop: CASSYSRTSIGTGELFF. CDR3 nucleotides: TGTGCCAGCAGTTACTCCCGGACTAGTATAGGTACCGGGGAGCTGTTTTTT.

This sequence joins TRBV20-1 and TRBJ2-7; 7 nucleotides match TRBD1. The CDR3 loop spans 11 amino acids. V lost 5 bases, J lost 10 bases, and 8 bases stayed unmatched. CDR1 and CDR2 (germline): DFQATT, SNEGSKA (reference sequence). CDR3 region: CSASKTGEQYF. Here the CDR3 DNA reads TGCAGTGCTTCTAAAACAGGGGAACAGTACTTC.